This T cell receptor (beta chain) comes out of a study of cytomegalovirus exposure and HLA in healthy donors. The PCR was carried out with 60 Vbeta primers and 13 Jbeta primers. Method: immunoSEQ multiplex PCR; TCRdb's copy keeps in-frame clones and lacks some. In the table there are under 200,000 clones, roughly 90% of which are singletons. The V gene end was trimmed by 1 base and the J gene end by 7 bases; junction bases not matched to a gene: 5. This CDR3 comprises 15 residues. Germline loops: CDR1 SGHRS, CDR2 YFSETQ. This sequence was found in a woman in her 30s in good health and CMV-seronegative. This sequence joins TRBV5-1 and TRBJ2-1; 10 bases match TRBD2. Sequenced: PBMCs. The DNA of the CDR3 is TGCGCCAGCAGCTTGCAGCGGGAGGGACTGAATGAGCAGTTCTTC. It translates to CASSLQREGLNEQFF. Full variable domain (rest looked up from reference TRBV5-1 and TRBJ2-1): KAGVTQTPRYLIKTRGQQVTLSCSPISGHRSVSWYQQTPGQGLQFLFEYFSETQRNKGNFPGRFSGRQFSNSRSEMNVSTLELGDSALYLCASSLQREGLNEQFFGPGTRLTVL.